These 23 T cell receptor beta chains share one sample of origin, sequenced in a study of T cells in tumors after PD-1 blockade. Data came from immunoSEQ multiplex PCR; TCRdb stores just in-frame clones and leaves some out. The sample includes over 3,000 clones, roughly 64% seen only once; the top ten take about 65%. The sample here was tumor tissue, taken after anti-PD-1 treatment. The receptors here all came from a human donor with cutaneous squamous cell carcinoma.

This clone was observed a handful of times. V usage is TRBV6-5 and J usage is TRBJ2-1; D is ambiguous. With 7 bases removed from V and 3 bases from J, the gap between germline ends came to 7 bases. This CDR3 has 12 residues. Germline V gene data show CDR1 as MNHEY and CDR2 as SVGAGI. The CDR3 protein is CASTTGYNEQFF. CDR3 DNA: TGTGCCAGCACCACGGGCTACAATGAGCAGTTCTTC.

The V call is TRBV7-9, the J call TRBJ1-2; D call uncertain. Germline CDR1 SEHNR, CDR2 FQNEAQ (reference sequence). CDR3 length: 13 amino acids. V was trimmed by 5 bases and J by 4 bases, leaving 11 bases between them. CDR3 loop: CASSLNLVYGYTF. CDR3 sequence (DNA): TGTGCCAGCAGCCTAAATCTGGTCTATGGCTACACCTTC.

The V call is TRBV5-8, the J call TRBJ2-7; 9 nucleotides match TRBD1. This CDR3 has 17 amino acids. Germline CDR1 is SGHTS and CDR2 is YDEGEE. Trimming cost V 4 bases and J 3 bases; bases outside gene matches: 14. The CDR3 region has the DNA TGTGCCAGCAGCCTCCGACCGGGACAGGGTCCCCTCTACGAGCAGTACTTC. Translating gives CASSLRPGQGPLYEQYF.

The chain uses TRBV4-1 and TRBJ1-6; perhaps TRBD1 as D (5 bases). Per germline, CDR1 MGHRA and CDR2 YSYEKL. This CDR3 contains 15 residues. Trimming removed 1 base at V and 4 bases at J, with 8 bases between. In DNA, the CDR3 is TGCGCCAGCAGCCAAGGACGACAGTATAATTCACCCCTCCACTTT. As protein: CASSQGRQYNSPLHF.

In this sample, this clone is medium-sized. The same CDR3 also results from other DNA sequences found in this sample. CDR3 bases: TGTGCCTCCTCCAGGGCATTAGGCTACACCTTC. Translation: CASSRALGYTF. This rearrangement joins TRBV7-9 to TRBJ1-2; a weak D match, TRBD1 (5 bases). In germline, CDR1 is SEHNR, CDR2 FQNEAQ (reference sequence). This CDR3 is 11 amino acids long. The V end was cut by 11 bases, the J end by 8 bases, with 15 bases between. The full variable domain, rest sourced from reference TRBV7-9 and TRBJ1-2, is DTGVSQNPRHKITKRGQNVTFRCDPISEHNRLYWYRQTLGQGPEFLTYFQNEAQLEKSRLLSDRFSAERPKGSFSTLEIQRTEQGDSAMYLCASSRALGYTFGSGTRLTVV.

Sample share makes this clone large. The gene calls are TRBV7-9 and TRBJ2-5; D gene unclear. Germline CDR1 and CDR2: SEHNR and FQNEAQ (reference sequence). This CDR3 region has 10 residues. Trimming stripped 6 bases from V and 4 bases from J, with 3 bases between. The CDR3: CASSRETQYF. CDR3 nucleotide sequence: TGTGCCAGCAGTAGAGAGACCCAGTACTTC.

The gene calls are TRBV28 and TRBJ2-5; 9 bases match TRBD1. V was pared by 6 bases and J by 3 bases, with 8 bases of the junction left unmatched. Germline lookup yields CDR1 MDHEN and CDR2 SYDVKM. This CDR3 region has 15 residues. CDR3 loop: CASSGTGPEEETQYF. The CDR3 nucleotides read TGTGCCAGCAGCGGGACAGGGCCGGAAGAAGAGACCCAGTACTTC.

V gene TRBV13 combines with J gene TRBJ2-3; 9 bases match TRBD2. Looked up from germline, CDR1 is PRHDT and CDR2 is FYEKMQ (reference sequence). The length of the CDR3 is 17 residues. V dropped 5 bases and J dropped 4; count of bases not matched to a gene: 13. CDR3 sequence: CASSPTPGLALADTQYF. CDR3 DNA sequence: TGTGCCAGCAGCCCAACCCCGGGACTAGCTTTAGCAGATACGCAGTATTTT.

This chain joins TRBV6-5 and TRBJ2-3, with no clear D. Trimming took off 8 bases at V and 5 bases at J, with 14 bases between the two ends. From germline, CDR1 is MNHEY and CDR2 SVGAGI. The CDR3 length is 13 residues. The CDR3 here is CASGKGLGDTQYF. The CDR3, as DNA: TGTGCCAGCGGCAAAGGGTTGGGAGATACGCAGTATTTT.

This clone is judged medium-sized. V usage is TRBV4-1 and J usage is TRBJ2-7; the D call may be TRBD1 or TRBD2 (6 bases each). The CDR3 contains 16 residues. The V gene lost 0 bases and the J gene lost 3 bases, with 15 bases spanning the gap. Germline V gives CDR1 MGHRA, CDR2 YSYEKL. Here the CDR3 DNA reads TGCGCCAGCAGCCAAGAGCGTACGGGGGCTTACTACGAGCAGTACTTC. Its protein product is CASSQERTGAYYEQYF.

This clone was recorded a few times. The chain links TRBV21-1 to TRBJ2-5; the table's D call of TRBD2 was not tested on the DNA. TRBV21-1 is classified as a pseudogene. The CDR3 consists of 22 residues. This CDR3 is CASSYAVVRARLAATYQETQYF. The CDR3 nucleotides read TGTGCCAGCAGCTACGCCGTGGTCCGGGCCCGACTAGCGGCAACGTACCAAGAGACCCAGTACTTC.

This rearrangement joins TRBV7-3 to TRBJ2-1; 14 bases fit TRBD2. The J segment lost 9 bases and the V segment lost 4 bases, leaving 5 bases of the junction unmatched. There are 15 residues in the CDR3. The germline CDR1 and CDR2 sequences are SGHTA and FQGTGA. As DNA, the CDR3 is TGTGCCAGCAGCTCCGGACTAGCGGGGGGTCTTGAGCAGTTCTTC. Translated: CASSSGLAGGLEQFF.

The J gene is TRBJ2-3, the V gene TRBV24-1, with 10 bases aligning to TRBD2. The J segment lost 4 bases and the V segment lost 1 base, leaving 4 bases of the junction unmatched. The CDR3 consists of 16 residues. Germline V gives CDR1 KGHDR, CDR2 SFDVKD. CDR3 nucleotide sequence: TGTGCCACCAGTGATTTTAGCGGGGGGTCGGCAGATACGCAGTATTTT. This sequence encodes CATSDFSGGSADTQYF.

The chain is built from TRBV20-1 and TRBJ2-7; 7 nucleotides align to TRBD1. The trim removed 2 bases at V and 5 bases at J, leaving 0 bases unmatched. Germline CDR1 and CDR2: DFQATT and SNEGSKA (reference sequence). CDR3 length: 11 residues. In nucleotides, the CDR3 is TGCAGTGCTAGACAGGGGGACGAGCAGTACTTC. It yields the protein CSARQGDEQYF.

This clone appeared once. The rearrangement joins TRBV4-1 to TRBJ1-2; no reliable D call. Germline CDR1 reads MGHRA; CDR2 reads YSYEKL. V was trimmed by 0 bases and J by 6 bases, leaving 5 bases between them. This CDR3 has 12 residues. The CDR3 here is CASSQEGNGYTF. The CDR3 region has the DNA TGCGCCAGCAGCCAAGAGGGGAATGGCTACACCTTC.

This clone has only a few counts. The chain couples TRBV6-4 to TRBJ2-3; 7 bases match TRBD2. Losses at the gene ends were 2 bases for V and 1 base for J; bases not matched to a gene: 0. The CDR3 is made up of 14 amino acids. Germline values: CDR1 MRHNA, CDR2 SNTAGT. The CDR3 DNA reads as TGTGCCAGCAGTGACGCGGGGGGCACAGATACGCAGTATTTT. Protein: CASSDAGGTDTQYF.

The rearrangement joins TRBV2 to TRBJ2-1; no reliable D call. Trimming took 7 bases from V and 9 from J, leaving 13 bases between them. The length of the CDR3 is 12 residues. Germline values: CDR1 SNHLY, CDR2 FYNNEI. The CDR3 reads CASTLGPGEQFF. The CDR3 bases are TGTGCCAGCACACTCGGCCCTGGTGAGCAGTTCTTC.

This sequence joins TRBV5-1 and TRBJ2-7; D tentatively fits TRBD1 or TRBD2 (5 bases each). The V end was cut by 0 bases, the J end by 5 bases, with 9 bases between. Germline CDR1 reads SGHRS; CDR2 reads YFSETQ. The CDR3 runs to 13 residues. The CDR3 is CASSLGGPNEQYF. For the CDR3, the DNA is TGCGCCAGCAGCTTGGGGGGACCTAACGAGCAGTACTTC.

This sequence joins TRBV4-1 and TRBJ2-3; D remains ambiguous. Per germline, CDR1 MGHRA and CDR2 YSYEKL. V lost 4 bases to trimming and J lost 0 bases, with 11 bases between them. CDR3 length: 15 residues. In DNA, the CDR3 is TGCGCCAGCAGCCTAAGCCCCGGGAGCACAGATACGCAGTATTTT. Amino acid sequence: CASSLSPGSTDTQYF.

This sequence joins TRBV4-1 and TRBJ1-4; D gene uncertain. The V gene lost 4 bases and the J gene lost 10 bases, with 22 bases spanning the gap. The CDR3 sequence is 16 residues long. The germline V gene encodes CDR1 MGHRA and CDR2 YSYEKL. Here the CDR3 reads CASSRPGEKAGGKLFF. CDR3 nucleotide sequence: TGCGCCAGCAGCCGCCCGGGTGAAAAAGCGGGTGGAAAACTGTTTTTT.

The chain links TRBV27 to TRBJ1-2; D remains unclear. The CDR3 consists of 13 residues. Germline CDR1 reads MNHEY; CDR2 reads SMNVEV (reference sequence). V was clipped by 3 bases and J by 5 bases, with 10 bases between them. CDR3 nucleotides: TGTGCCAGCAGTTTGAGCAGTTCTTATGGCTACACCTTC. This gives the protein CASSLSSSYGYTF.

The V and J genes are TRBV18 and TRBJ2-7, with D perhaps TRBD1 (6 bases). The germline gives CDR1 KGHSH, CDR2 LQKENI. The CDR3 loop spans 12 amino acids. The ends were cut back, 8 bases at V and 3 bases at J, with 11 bases in the middle. The CDR3 sequence is CASGFRGYEQYF. CDR3 nucleotides: TGTGCCAGCGGATTCAGGGGCTACGAGCAGTACTTC.

This clone was seen a single time. The rearrangement links TRBV3-1 (or the pseudogene TRBV3-2) to TRBJ1-2; tentative D call: TRBD1 (6 bases). Germline values: CDR1 LGHDT, CDR2 YNNKEL (reference sequence). CDR3 size: 13 residues. The germline V and J ends were trimmed by 1 base and 8 bases, with 11 bases remaining between them. Here the CDR3 reads CASSQVPDSGYTF. Written as DNA, the CDR3 is TGTGCCAGCAGCCAAGTTCCGGACAGCGGCTACACCTTC.